This TCR beta chain was sequenced for a study of cytotoxic CD8 clonotypes in ibrutinib-treated CLL. Study in general: Response material was collected after a median about 12 months of treatment, range 6 to 36. Study-level results: Progressing patients had sampling times that differed from those of sustained-remission patients.

About this clone itself: Its antigen remains unidentified.

About 2 micrograms of genomic DNA (from cryopreserved PBMCs) were used for TCR beta libraries. Depths of 1 in 200,000 to 1 in 1 million T cells were the sequencing target. Profiled with immunoSEQ multiplex PCR; TCRdb holds only in-frame clones, not every one. This table holds about 160,000 clones, about 88% found once. The length of the CDR3 is 11 residues. Trimming cost V 3 bases and J 10 bases; bases outside gene matches: 0. Germline V gives CDR1 SGHTA, CDR2 FQGNSA. The input for sequencing was PBMCs, taken at disease progression, from a patient treated with ibrutinib. The source is a human donor with chronic lymphocytic leukemia. The rearrangement links TRBV7-2 to TRBJ2-1; the match to TRBD2 covers 7 bases. CDR3 sequence: CASSLGGEQFF. For the CDR3, the DNA is TGTGCCAGCAGCTTGGGAGGGGAGCAGTTCTTC. The whole variable domain, filled in from reference TRBV7-2 and TRBJ2-1, reads GAGVSQSPSNKVTEKGKDVELRCDPISGHTALYWYRQSLGQGLEFLIYFQGNSAPDKSGLPSDRFSAERTGGSVSTLTIQRTQQEDSAVYLCASSLGGEQFFGPGTRLTVL.